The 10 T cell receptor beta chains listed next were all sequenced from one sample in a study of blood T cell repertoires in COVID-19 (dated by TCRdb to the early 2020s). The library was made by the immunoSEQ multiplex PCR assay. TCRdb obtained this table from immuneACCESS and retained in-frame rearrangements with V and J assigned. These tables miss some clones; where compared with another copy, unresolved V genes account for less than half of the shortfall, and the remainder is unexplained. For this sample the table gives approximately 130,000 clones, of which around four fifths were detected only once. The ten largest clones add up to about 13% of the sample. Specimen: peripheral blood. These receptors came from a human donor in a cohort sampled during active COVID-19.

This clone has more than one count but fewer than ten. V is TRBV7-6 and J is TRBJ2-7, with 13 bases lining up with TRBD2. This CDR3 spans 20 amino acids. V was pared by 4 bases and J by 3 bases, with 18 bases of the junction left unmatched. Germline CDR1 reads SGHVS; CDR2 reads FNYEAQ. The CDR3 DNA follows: TGTGCCAGCAGCTCTCCTTCGGAATCAGGGACTAGCGGGGATTTCTACGAGCAGTACTTC. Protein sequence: CASSSPSESGTSGDFYEQYF.

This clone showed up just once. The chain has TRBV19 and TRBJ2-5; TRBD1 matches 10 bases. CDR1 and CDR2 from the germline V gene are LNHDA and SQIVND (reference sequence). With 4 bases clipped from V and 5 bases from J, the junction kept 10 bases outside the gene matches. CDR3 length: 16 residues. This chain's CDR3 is CASSTTGGARSETQYF. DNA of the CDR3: TGTGCCAGTAGTACGACAGGGGGCGCTCGTTCGGAGACCCAGTACTTC.

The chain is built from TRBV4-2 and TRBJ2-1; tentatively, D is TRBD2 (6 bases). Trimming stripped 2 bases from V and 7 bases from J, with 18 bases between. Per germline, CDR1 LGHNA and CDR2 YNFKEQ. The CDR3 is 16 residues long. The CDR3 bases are TGTGCCAGCAGCCAACCCCGGGCCCGGGGGTCTAATGAGCAGTTCTTC. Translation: CASSQPRARGSNEQFF.

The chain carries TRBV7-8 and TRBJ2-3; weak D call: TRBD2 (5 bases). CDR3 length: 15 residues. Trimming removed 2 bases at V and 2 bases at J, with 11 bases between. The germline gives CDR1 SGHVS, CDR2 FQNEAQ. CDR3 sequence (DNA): TGTGCCAGCAGCTTATACCGGGATCCCACAGATACGCAGTATTTT. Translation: CASSLYRDPTDTQYF.

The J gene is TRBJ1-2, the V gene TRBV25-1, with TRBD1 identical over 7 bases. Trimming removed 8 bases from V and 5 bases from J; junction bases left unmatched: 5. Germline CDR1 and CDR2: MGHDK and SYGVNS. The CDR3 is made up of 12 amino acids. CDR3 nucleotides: TGTGCCAGCCAGGGGGTAGGGTATGGCTACACCTTC. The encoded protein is CASQGVGYGYTF.

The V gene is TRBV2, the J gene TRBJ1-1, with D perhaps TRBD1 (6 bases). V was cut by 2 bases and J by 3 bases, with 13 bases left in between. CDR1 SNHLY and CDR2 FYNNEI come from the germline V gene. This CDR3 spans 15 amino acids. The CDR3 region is CASSEMSGAYTEAFF. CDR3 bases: TGTGCCAGCAGTGAAATGTCAGGGGCGTACACTGAAGCTTTCTTT.

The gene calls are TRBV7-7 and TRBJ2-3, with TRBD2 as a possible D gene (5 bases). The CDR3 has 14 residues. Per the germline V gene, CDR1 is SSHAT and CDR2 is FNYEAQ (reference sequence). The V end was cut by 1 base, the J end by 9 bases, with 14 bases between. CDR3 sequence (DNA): TGTGCCAGCAGCTTAGAGGACCATCGGGGAACGCAGTATTTT. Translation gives CASSLEDHRGTQYF.

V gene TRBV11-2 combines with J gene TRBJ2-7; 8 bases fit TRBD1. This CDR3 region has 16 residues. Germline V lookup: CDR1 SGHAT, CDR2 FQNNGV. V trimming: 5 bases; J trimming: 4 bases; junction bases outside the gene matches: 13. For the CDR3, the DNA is TGTGCCAGCAGCCCGGTGTCAGGGGGCCACGTTTACGAGCAGTACTTC. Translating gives CASSPVSGGHVYEQYF.

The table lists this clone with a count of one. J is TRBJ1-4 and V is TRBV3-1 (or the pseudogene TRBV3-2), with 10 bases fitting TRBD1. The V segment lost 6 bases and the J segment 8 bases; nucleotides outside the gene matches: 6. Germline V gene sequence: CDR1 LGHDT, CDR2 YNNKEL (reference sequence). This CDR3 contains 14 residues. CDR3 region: CASRPGTGDEKLFF. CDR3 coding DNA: TGTGCCAGCAGGCCAGGGACAGGGGACGAAAAACTGTTTTTT.

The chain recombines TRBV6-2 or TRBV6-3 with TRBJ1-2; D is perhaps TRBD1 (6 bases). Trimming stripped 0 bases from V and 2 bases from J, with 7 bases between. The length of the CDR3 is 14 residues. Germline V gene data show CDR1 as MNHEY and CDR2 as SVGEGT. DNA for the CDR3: TGTGCCAGCAGTTACTCCGGGACAAACTATGGCTACACCTTC. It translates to CASSYSGTNYGYTF.